Listed below are T cell receptor beta chains from one sample, sequenced in a study of CD8+ T cells in alopecia areata. This table comes from immunoSEQ multiplex PCR, and its TCRdb copy is limited to in-frame clones, with some not included. The data hold 270,000 or so clones, with 58% observed a single time. This specimen was CD4+ T cells sorted from blood, taken at week 24, from a patient treated with tofacitinib. The receptor set was obtained from a human donor with alopecia areata. Both conserved end residues are part of each CDR3. A D gene is named only where the DNA matches it firmly. A row's size may be missing; if present it is once, few, many or a size class.

clone_size d_call j_call v_call cdr3_aa cdr3_nt
NA NA TRBJ1-2 TRBV25-1 CASSDPYYGYTF TGTGCCAGCAGTGACCCCTACTATGGCTACACCTTC
NA NA TRBJ2-7 TRBV29-1 CSVLPLVRPNYEQYF TGCAGCGTCCTCCCCCTTGTCCGGCCAAACTACGAGCAGTACTTC
NA TRBD1 TRBJ2-5 TRBV7-9 CASSLPPGTVQETQYF TGTGCCAGCAGCTTACCACCTGGGACAGTACAAGAGACCCAGTACTTC
NA NA TRBJ2-2 TRBV27 CASSIQGRDTGELFF TGTGCCAGCAGTATACAGGGTCGGGACACCGGGGAGCTGTTTTTT
once NA TRBJ2-2 TRBV5-1 CASSPYRFSNTGELFF TGCGCCAGCAGCCCATACAGGTTTTCGAACACCGGGGAGCTGTTTTTT
NA TRBD1 TRBJ2-7 TRBV30 CAWSDRGDYEQYF TGTGCCTGGAGCGACAGGGGAGACTACGAGCAGTACTTC
NA NA TRBJ2-7 TRBV7-9 CASSRDAKSYEQYF TGTGCCAGCAGCCGGGACGCTAAGAGCTACGAGCAGTACTTC
NA TRBD2 TRBJ2-7 TRBV19 CASSTGTSTEQYF TGTGCCAGTAGTACCGGGACTAGCACCGAGCAGTACTTC
NA TRBD1 TRBJ2-2 TRBV10-3 CAISDGQGNTGELFF TGTGCCATCAGCGACGGACAGGGGAACACCGGGGAGCTGTTTTTT
NA NA TRBJ1-6 TRBV30 CAWHMGRRNSPLHF TGTGCCTGGCACATGGGGCGCCGAAATTCACCCCTCCACTTT
NA NA TRBJ1-2 TRBV30 CAWSPMGNYGYTF TGTGCCTGGAGTCCTATGGGGAACTATGGCTACACCTTC
NA TRBD2 TRBJ2-2 TRBV15 CATSRDMVNGRGTGELFF TGTGCCACCAGCAGAGATATGGTTAATGGGAGGGGCACCGGGGAGCTGTTTTTT
NA TRBD1 TRBJ1-1 TRBV6-5 CASRRTGENTEAFF TGTGCCAGCAGGCGAACAGGGGAGAACACTGAAGCTTTCTTT
NA NA TRBJ2-3 TRBV30 CAWSAGARESTDTQYF TGTGCCTGGAGTGCGGGGGCCCGCGAGAGCACAGATACGCAGTATTTT
NA TRBD1 TRBJ2-5 TRBV18 CASSPPGQGGETQYF TGTGCCAGCTCACCACCAGGACAGGGGGGAGAGACCCAGTACTTC
NA NA TRBJ2-5 TRBV14 CASSQADRQETQYF TGTGCCAGCAGCCAAGCCGACAGGCAAGAGACCCAGTACTTC
NA NA TRBJ1-1 TRBV7-2 CASSLVERNTEAFF TGTGCCAGCAGCTTAGTTGAGAGGAACACTGAAGCTTTCTTT
few TRBD1 TRBJ1-4 TRBV6-5 CASTRRTGGNEKLFF TGTGCCAGCACCCGCCGGACAGGGGGGAATGAAAAACTGTTTTTT
few NA TRBJ2-7 TRBV10-3 CAISSAGALNYEQYF TGTGCCATCAGTTCCGCGGGGGCGCTTAACTACGAGCAGTACTTC
NA TRBD1 TRBJ2-7 TRBV29-1 CSVGFRGQGGIEQYF TGCAGCGTGGGGTTCAGGGGACAGGGGGGGATCGAGCAGTACTTC
few TRBD1 TRBJ2-2 TRBV29-1 CSVQRAQGAGELFF TGCAGCGTCCAGAGAGCACAGGGGGCCGGGGAGCTGTTTTTT
NA TRBD2 TRBJ2-3 TRBV30 CAFRLAGGSRGTDTQYF TGTGCCTTCAGACTAGCGGGGGGTTCACGGGGCACAGATACGCAGTATTTT
NA NA TRBJ1-1 TRBV4-2 CASSQDSPATEAFF TGTGCCAGCAGCCAAGATAGCCCAGCCACTGAAGCTTTCTTT
NA NA TRBJ2-6 TRBV13 CASSLGFSGANVLTF TGTGCCAGCAGCTTAGGATTTTCTGGGGCCAACGTCCTGACTTTC